Listed here are 29 T cell receptor beta chains from one sample, sequenced in a study of cytomegalovirus exposure and HLA in healthy donors. Primers included in the PCR were 60 Vbeta and 13 Jbeta primers. Clones were sequenced by immunoSEQ multiplex PCR, and TCRdb holds only the in-frame ones, with some missing. This sample has around 200,000 clones, with approximately 78% found just once. What was sequenced was PBMCs. Receptors originate from a woman aged 18-29 years in good health and CMV-seronegative.

The V call is TRBV19, the J call TRBJ2-1; 11 bases agree with TRBD2. Germline CDR1 is LNHDA and CDR2 is SQIVND (reference sequence). The CDR3 loop spans 15 amino acids. Unmatched junction bases numbered 6, after V lost 6 bases and J lost 5 bases. CDR3 coding DNA: TGTGCCAGTAGGACTCCGGGACTAGCGGACAATGAGCAGTTCTTC. It translates to CASRTPGLADNEQFF.

As DNA, the CDR3 is TGTGCCAGTAGTAATAAGGGGGCCGCGGTAACCCCCGGGGCCAACGTCCTGACTTTC. This codes for CASSNKGAAVTPGANVLTF. The chain couples TRBV19 to TRBJ2-6; 7 positions agree with TRBD1. This CDR3 has 19 residues. Trimming cost V 4 bases and J 4 bases; bases outside gene matches: 16. The germline CDR1 and CDR2 sequences are LNHDA and SQIVND (reference sequence). The complete variable domain, with remaining parts taken from reference TRBV19 and TRBJ2-6, reads DGGITQSPKYLFRKEGQNVTLSCEQNLNHDAMYWYRQDPGQGLRLIYYSQIVNDFQKGDIAEGYSVSREKKESFPLTVTSAQKNPTAFYLCASSNKGAAVTPGANVLTFGAGSRLTVL.

The V call is TRBV2, the J call TRBJ1-6; TRBD1 matches 7 bases. Losses at the gene ends were 6 bases for V and 0 bases for J; bases not matched to a gene: 5. The germline V gene has CDR1 SNHLY and CDR2 FYNNEI. The length of the CDR3 is 16 residues. CDR3 in DNA: TGTGCCAGCAGGGAGACAGGGAGCTCCTATAATTCACCCCTCCACTTT. Translated, it gives CASRETGSSYNSPLHF.

The chain is built from TRBV12-5 and TRBJ1-2; no clear D. Looked up from germline, CDR1 is LGHNT and CDR2 is FRNRAP. V was pared by 1 base and J by 4 bases, with 7 bases between. The CDR3 consists of 13 residues. The DNA of the CDR3 is TGTGCTAGTGGTTTGGATACAAGCTATGGCTACACCTTC. Translated: CASGLDTSYGYTF.

The J gene is TRBJ2-7, the V gene TRBV10-3; 9 bases line up with TRBD1. Per germline, CDR1 ENHRY and CDR2 SYGVKD. This CDR3 spans 15 amino acids. J was trimmed by 1 base and V by 0 bases; bases with no gene match: 1. CDR3 residues: CAISESGTGSYEQYF. CDR3 nucleotides: TGTGCCATCAGTGAGTCCGGGACAGGGTCCTACGAGCAGTACTTC.

The chain links TRBV6-6 to TRBJ1-1, with D maybe TRBD1 (5 bases). Germline CDR1 is MNHNY and CDR2 is SVGAGI (reference sequence). The CDR3 is 15 amino acids. V lost 6 bases to trimming and J lost 6 bases, with 20 bases between them. CDR3 nucleotide sequence: TGTGCCAGCAGCACTATAGCCAGGGAATTCTCTGAAGCTTTCTTT. Amino acid sequence: CASSTIAREFSEAFF.

The chain combines TRBV5-4 with TRBJ2-5; TRBD1 might be the D (5 bases). Germline V gene lookup returns CDR1 SGHNT and CDR2 YYREEE (reference sequence). This CDR3 has 14 amino acids. With 4 bases removed from V and 2 bases from J, the gap between germline ends came to 12 bases. The DNA of the CDR3 is TGTGCCAGCAGCATGGACACCCGACAAGAGACCCAGTACTTC. Protein: CASSMDTRQETQYF.

The chain uses TRBV28 and TRBJ2-1; no reliable D call. There are 12 residues in the CDR3. Trimming pared 2 bases from V and 13 bases from J, leaving 12 bases between. Germline-derived CDR1 and CDR2 are MDHEN and SYDVKM. CDR3 DNA: TGTGCCAGCAGTTTAACTGTAGTCTTCCAGTTCTTC. Its translation is CASSLTVVFQFF. The variable domain in full, completed from reference TRBV28 and TRBJ2-1, reads DVKVTQSSRYLVKRTGEKVFLECVQDMDHENMFWYRQDPGLGLRLIYFSYDVKMKEKGDIPEGYSVSREKKERFSLILESASTNQTSMYLCASSLTVVFQFFGPGTRLTVL.

The V gene is TRBV28, the J gene TRBJ2-7; 7 bases line up with TRBD2. The ends lost 3 bases at V and 7 bases at J; junction bases unmatched: 9. Per the germline V gene, CDR1 is MDHEN and CDR2 is SYDVKM. The CDR3 length is 14 residues. The CDR3 reads CASSFRAREEEQYF. The CDR3 coding sequence is TGTGCCAGCAGTTTTAGGGCACGGGAGGAGGAGCAGTACTTC.

The CDR3 sequence is CASSGQSYNEQFF. The CDR3 region has the DNA TGTGCCAGCAGTGGACAATCCTACAATGAGCAGTTCTTC. This chain connects TRBV27 to TRBJ2-1, with TRBD1 as a possible D gene (5 bases). This CDR3 is 13 amino acids long. CDR1 and CDR2 from the germline V gene are MNHEY and SMNVEV (reference sequence). V gave up 5 bases and J gave up 1 base, with 6 bases separating them.

V and J are TRBV9 and TRBJ2-1, with 10 bases identical to TRBD2. The germline CDR1 and CDR2 sequences are SGDLS and YYNGEE. The V gene end was trimmed by 3 bases and the J gene end by 8 bases; junction bases not matched to a gene: 8. The CDR3 contains 15 residues. CDR3 in amino acids: CASSDTSGKRYEQFF. CDR3 coding DNA: TGTGCCAGCAGCGACACTAGCGGGAAGCGATATGAGCAGTTCTTC.

The chain has TRBV7-9 and TRBJ2-1, with 7 bases matching TRBD1. V lost 2 bases and J lost 12; bases outside the gene matches: 1. CDR1 is SEHNR and CDR2 is FQNEAQ in the germline V gene (reference sequence). The CDR3 runs 11 residues. The CDR3 protein is CASSLRTGQFF. The CDR3 nucleotides read TGTGCCAGCAGCTTAAGGACAGGGCAGTTCTTC.

The genes are TRBV29-1 and TRBJ2-2; TRBD2 agrees at 12 bases. Germline V gives CDR1 SQVTM, CDR2 ANQGSEA. V was clipped by 6 bases and J by 7 bases; unmatched bases: 3. The CDR3 has 13 residues. CDR3 in DNA: TGCAGCGTAACTAGCGGGGGGTTCGGGGAGCTGTTTTTT. This codes for CSVTSGGFGELFF.

CDR3 sequence (DNA): TGTGCCAGCAGCGTACGTACAGGGGGTGAGGGTCAAGAGACCCAGTACTTC. It is translated as CASSVRTGGEGQETQYF. The genes are TRBV9 and TRBJ2-5; 8 bases fit TRBD1. V trimming: 1 base; J trimming: 2 bases; junction bases outside the gene matches: 10. Germline-derived CDR1 and CDR2 are SGDLS and YYNGEE. The CDR3 has 17 residues.

On this clone itself: Other DNA sequences in this sample translate to the same CDR3. This chain joins TRBV27 and TRBJ1-5, with TRBD1 identical over 9 bases. Germline V gene lookup returns CDR1 MNHEY and CDR2 SMNVEV (reference sequence). The CDR3 is 18 residues long. Trimming took 2 bases from V and 3 from J; bases not matched to a gene: 11. CDR3 sequence reads: CASSLSRQGVRNNQPQHF. For the CDR3, the DNA is TGTGCCAGCAGTTTAAGTCGACAGGGGGTGCGGAACAATCAGCCCCAGCATTTT.

This chain connects TRBV10-1 to TRBJ2-7, with TRBD1 identical over 7 bases. Trimming at V came to 10 bases and at J to 5 bases, leaving 14 bases not matched to a gene. From germline, CDR1 is WNHNN and CDR2 SYGVQD (reference sequence). CDR3 length: 14 amino acids. The CDR3 protein is CATSGGALANEQYF. The CDR3 bases are TGCGCCACCTCAGGGGGAGCTCTGGCCAACGAGCAGTACTTC.

This clone was counted only a few times. CDR3 bases: TGTGCCAGCAGTGAAATTTGGGCAGGGGTGGTCACTGAAGCTTTCTTT. It specifies CASSEIWAGVVTEAFF. The chain couples TRBV6-1 to TRBJ1-1; D possibly corresponds to TRBD1 (6 bases). The CDR3 runs 16 residues. From germline, CDR1 is MNHNS and CDR2 SASEGT. V shed 2 bases and J shed 4 bases, with 17 bases lying between them.

The chain has TRBV18 and TRBJ2-4; D might be TRBD1 (5 bases). V gave up 3 bases and J gave up 2 bases, with 17 bases separating them. This CDR3 has 17 amino acids. CDR1 KGHSH and CDR2 LQKENI come from the germline V gene. The CDR3 DNA reads TGTGCCAGCTCACCGCCCCAGGGTTTGGGAACCAAAAACATTCAGTACTTC. Protein: CASSPPQGLGTKNIQYF.

The chain links TRBV4-2 to TRBJ1-6; tentative D call: TRBD1 (5 bases). Germline assignment: CDR1 LGHNA and CDR2 YNFKEQ. With 3 bases removed from V and 7 bases from J, the gap between germline ends came to 13 bases. CDR3 length: 15 residues. The CDR3 DNA reads TGTGCCAGCAGCCAGGAGGGTTCAGGGAATTCACCCCTCCACTTT. Translation gives CASSQEGSGNSPLHF.

Details on this clone: Other DNA variants within this sample encode the same CDR3. The V and J genes are TRBV9 and TRBJ1-5; D is unclear. The V end lost 0 bases, the J end lost 0 bases, and 4 bases lay between the germline ends. The CDR3 is 14 amino acids. In germline, CDR1 is SGDLS, CDR2 YYNGEE. The CDR3 here is CASSVGYSNQPQHF. The CDR3 DNA follows: TGTGCCAGCAGCGTAGGTTATAGCAATCAGCCCCAGCATTTT.

This sequence joins TRBV7-9 and TRBJ2-7; 8 nucleotides agree with TRBD2. Unmatched junction bases numbered 4, after V lost 0 bases and J lost 3 bases. The CDR3 sequence is 15 residues long. Germline assignment: CDR1 SEHNR and CDR2 FQNEAQ (reference sequence). CDR3 in amino acids: CASSLASGKHYEQYF. In nucleotides, the CDR3 is TGTGCCAGCAGCTTAGCTAGCGGGAAGCACTACGAGCAGTACTTC.

This chain uses TRBV6-1 with TRBJ2-1; 9 bases line up with TRBD1. The V gene end was trimmed by 6 bases and the J gene end by 6 bases; junction bases not matched to a gene: 3. The CDR3 has 13 amino acids. Germline loops: CDR1 MNHNS, CDR2 SASEGT. The CDR3 here is CASSLTGGNEQFF. DNA of the CDR3: TGTGCCAGCAGCCTGACAGGGGGCAATGAGCAGTTCTTC.

V and J are TRBV7-8 and TRBJ2-2, with D maybe TRBD2 (6 bases). This CDR3 has 15 amino acids. The germline V gene has CDR1 SGHVS and CDR2 FQNEAQ. V dropped 6 bases and J dropped 7 bases, with 18 bases sitting between them. The CDR3 DNA reads as TGTGCCAGCAGACTCGGGACTGTGAGGGGCGGGGAGCTGTTTTTT. It yields the protein CASRLGTVRGGELFF.

This clone was observed a single time. CDR3 sequence: CAISEWSSGGSTDTQYF. The CDR3, as DNA: TGTGCCATCAGTGAGTGGTCTAGCGGGGGGAGCACAGATACGCAGTATTTT. The genes are TRBV10-3 and TRBJ2-3, with 11 bases fitting TRBD2. This CDR3 has 17 residues. Germline lookup yields CDR1 ENHRY and CDR2 SYGVKD. J lost 0 bases, V lost 1 base, and 3 bases had no gene match.

The V gene is TRBV27, the J gene TRBJ2-7; 9 bases map to TRBD1. J lost 3 bases, V lost 5 bases, and 5 bases had no gene match. The CDR3 covers 14 residues. CDR1 is MNHEY and CDR2 is SMNVEV in the germline V gene (reference sequence). CDR3 sequence (DNA): TGTGCCAGCAGTCCCTCGGGACAGGGCTACGAGCAGTACTTC. Encoded protein: CASSPSGQGYEQYF.

This clone has just one count. The J gene is TRBJ2-4, the V gene TRBV5-6, with 7 bases lining up with TRBD1. The junction had 5 bases not matched to a gene; V was cut back by 4 bases and J by 4 bases. Germline lookup yields CDR1 SGHDT and CDR2 YYEEEE. The CDR3 sequence is 14 residues long. In DNA, the CDR3 is TGTGCCAGCAGCCAGGGGACAGTGAAAAACATTCAGTACTTC. Encoded protein: CASSQGTVKNIQYF.

This clone was picked up a small number of times. The J gene is TRBJ1-3, the V gene TRBV6-6; D is unclear. Germline lookup yields CDR1 MNHNY and CDR2 SVGAGI (reference sequence). Trimming left V 10 bases short and J 1 base short, with 14 bases between. This CDR3 has 14 residues. The CDR3 sequence: CATERVESGNTIYF. CDR3 DNA: TGTGCCACCGAAAGAGTTGAGTCTGGAAACACCATATATTTT.

The chain couples TRBV7-2 to TRBJ2-3; D uncertain. CDR3 size: 14 residues. V dropped 3 bases and J dropped 2 bases, with 9 bases sitting between them. Germline CDR1 is SGHTA and CDR2 is FQGNSA. In DNA form, the CDR3 reads TGTGCCAGCAGCTTCGTTACAGACACAGATACGCAGTATTTT. It yields the protein CASSFVTDTDTQYF.

The rearrangement links TRBV5-1 to TRBJ1-1, with 11 bases matching TRBD1. Germline CDR1 and CDR2: SGHRS and YFSETQ. CDR3 length equals 14 residues. After removal of 4 bases from V and 6 bases from J, the junction contained 5 bases not matched to a gene. CDR3 sequence: CASSRTGGSPEAFF. The DNA for the CDR3 is TGCGCCAGCAGCCGGACAGGGGGCTCGCCTGAAGCTTTCTTT.